These 4 T cell receptor beta chains share one sample of origin, sequenced in a study of blood T cell repertoires in COVID-19. This table comes from immunoSEQ multiplex PCR, and its TCRdb copy is limited to in-frame clones, with some not included. The sample lists more than 200,000 clones; 90% were seen once. Sequenced: peripheral blood. The receptor set was obtained from a man between 25 and 39 years old with COVID-19, enrolled during active disease.

This chain connects TRBV28 to TRBJ1-2; 8 nucleotides agree with TRBD1. Germline-derived CDR1 and CDR2 are MDHEN and SYDVKM. The J segment lost 6 bases and the V segment lost 8 bases, leaving 8 bases of the junction unmatched. This CDR3 is 13 amino acids long. This CDR3 is CASGPPGQDGYTF. The CDR3 DNA reads TGTGCCAGCGGCCCACCGGGACAGGATGGCTACACCTTC.

This chain uses TRBV6-5 with TRBJ1-4; no firm D call. This CDR3 comprises 14 residues. Germline CDR1 MNHEY, CDR2 SVGAGI. Trimming stripped 0 bases from V and 9 bases from J, with 11 bases between. CDR3 sequence reads: CASSYSGGPQKLFF. For the CDR3, the DNA is TGTGCCAGCAGTTACTCGGGAGGGCCCCAAAAACTGTTTTTT.

The chain carries TRBV27 and TRBJ2-1; D not resolved. The CDR3 consists of 15 residues. V was trimmed by 4 bases and J by 3 bases, leaving 13 bases between them. CDR1 and CDR2 from the germline V gene are MNHEY and SMNVEV (reference sequence). Written as DNA, the CDR3 is TGTGCCAGCAGTTCACTCGAGGAAGACTACAATGAGCAGTTCTTC. Its translation is CASSSLEEDYNEQFF.

CDR3 DNA: TGTGCTAGTGGTGGCCGGGGGGGACTAGCGCTGTATGAGCAGTTCTTC. This gives the protein CASGGRGGLALYEQFF. The J gene is TRBJ2-1, the V gene TRBV12-5; 10 bases map to TRBD2. Losses at the gene ends were 5 bases for V and 8 bases for J; bases not matched to a gene: 12. This CDR3 is 16 amino acids long. Germline V gives CDR1 LGHNT, CDR2 FRNRAP. Using reference TRBV12-5 and TRBJ2-1 for the parts outside the CDR3, the full variable domain is DARVTQTPRHKVTEMGQEVTMRCQPILGHNTVFWYRQTMMQGLELLAYFRNRAPLDDSGMPKDRFSAEMPDATLATLKIQPSEPRDSAVYFCASGGRGGLALYEQFFGPGTRLTVL.